This T cell receptor (beta chain) was profiled in a study of blood T cell repertoires in COVID-19. Study summary: There were acute and convalescent COVID-19 samples, and they came from the United States, Italy and Spain. T cells, B-cell-depleted T cells, or PBMCs supplied cDNA or gDNA.

How the authors handled the data: Scientists estimated how many nucleated cells there were by amplifying reference gene primers. Produced via immunoSEQ multiplex PCR; TCRdb's table is partial and in-frame only. The V and J calls and clone size are taken from that table; D and trimming were inferred from the DNA. The sample holds 50,000 to 60,000 clones; roughly 86% are singletons and the top ten take 7.4%. The sequencing input was peripheral blood. The origin of this receptor is a human donor with active COVID-19. The donor label of this sample is uncertain.

DNA for the CDR3: TGTGCCAGCAGCTTAGTCGGACAGCTAAGTAGTGAAAAACTGTTTTTT. Translated, it gives CASSLVGQLSSEKLFF. The chain has TRBV7-2 and TRBJ1-4; a possible D gene is TRBD1 (6 bases). Germline V lookup: CDR1 SGHTA, CDR2 FQGNSA. The CDR3 loop spans 16 amino acids. V dropped 1 base and J dropped 7 bases, with 16 bases sitting between them. The variable domain in full, with the rest retrieved from reference TRBV7-2 and TRBJ1-4, is GAGVSQSPSNKVTEKGKDVELRCDPISGHTALYWYRQSLGQGLEFLIYFQGNSAPDKSGLPSDRFSAERTGGSVSTLTIQRTQQEDSAVYLCASSLVGQLSSEKLFFGSGTQLSVL.